A single sample gave rise to the 5 T cell receptor beta chains below, sequenced in a study of T cell changes during pregnancy in multiple sclerosis. The assay was immunoSEQ multiplex PCR, and TCRdb's table has in-frame clones only and misses some. Here the sample spans approximately 51,000 clones, roughly 94% being singletons. The sequencing here drew on CD4+ T cells from peripheral blood mononuclear cells, taken in the second trimester of pregnancy. These receptors were obtained from a female donor with multiple sclerosis, enrolled in a pregnancy study.

The chain employs TRBV11-2 and TRBJ2-6; TRBD2 is a possible D gene (5 bases). The CDR3 extends over 17 amino acids. From germline, CDR1 is SGHAT and CDR2 FQNNGV. V lost 1 base, J lost 3 bases, and 13 bases lay in between. Here the CDR3 DNA reads TGTGCCAGCAGCTTAGTCCGGGGAGCTCTTGGGGCCAACGTCCTGACTTTC. Amino acid sequence: CASSLVRGALGANVLTF. Looking up the rest from reference TRBV11-2 and TRBJ2-6 gives the full variable domain: EAGVAQSPRYKIIEKRQSVAFWCNPISGHATLYWYQQILGQGPKLLIQFQNNGVVDDSQLPKDRFSAERLKGVDSTLKIQPAKLEDSAVYLCASSLVRGALGANVLTFGAGSRLTVL.

The chain uses TRBV10-3 and TRBJ1-4; D possibly corresponds to TRBD1 (5 bases). The CDR3 covers 14 residues. Trimming stripped 0 bases from V and 7 bases from J, with 9 bases between. Germline CDR1 reads ENHRY; CDR2 reads SYGVKD. The CDR3 region is CAISESGVGEKLFF. CDR3 nucleotides: TGTGCCATCAGTGAGTCAGGGGTCGGTGAAAAACTGTTTTTT.

The J gene is TRBJ1-1, the V gene TRBV19, with 8 bases that match TRBD1. Germline CDR1 is LNHDA and CDR2 is SQIVND (reference sequence). V lost 5 bases and J lost 7; bases outside the gene matches: 9. CDR3 size: 14 residues. The CDR3 sequence is CASSDPGQVDEAFF. Written as DNA, the CDR3 is TGTGCCAGTAGTGACCCGGGACAGGTTGATGAAGCTTTCTTT.

J is TRBJ1-1 and V is TRBV19, with TRBD1 identical over 8 bases. The CDR3 has 13 residues. V trimming: 7 bases; J trimming: 3 bases; junction bases outside the gene matches: 4. Germline CDR1 and CDR2: LNHDA and SQIVND (reference sequence). The CDR3 DNA follows: TGTGCCAGTACCGACAGGGGATACACTGAAGCTTTCTTT. Its protein product is CASTDRGYTEAFF.

V usage is TRBV9 and J usage is TRBJ1-4; 9 nucleotides match TRBD1. The CDR3 is 15 amino acids. V lost 0 bases, J lost 8 bases, and 5 bases stayed unmatched. Germline CDR1 and CDR2: SGDLS and YYNGEE. The CDR3 sequence is CASSVVTGGGEKLFF. The CDR3 DNA reads TGTGCCAGCAGCGTAGTGACAGGGGGTGGAGAAAAACTGTTTTTT.